The 30 T cell receptor beta chains in this list originate from one sample, sequenced in a study of cytomegalovirus exposure and HLA in healthy donors. PCR used 60 Vbeta primers and 13 Jbeta primers. Sequenced by immunoSEQ multiplex PCR; TCRdb stores in-frame clones only, minus some. The listing contains under 200,000 clones. The sequencing sample was made of PBMCs. The receptors were sampled from a man aged 30 to 45 in good health and CMV-seronegative.

The genes are TRBV11-2 and TRBJ2-7; weak D call: TRBD1 (5 bases). V lost 0 bases and J lost 3, with 12 bases in between. The CDR3 runs to 15 residues. From germline, CDR1 is SGHAT and CDR2 FQNNGV. CDR3 loop: CASSLDVGHFYEQYF. The CDR3 DNA is TGTGCCAGCAGCTTAGACGTTGGACATTTCTACGAGCAGTACTTC.

The V and J genes are TRBV6-5 and TRBJ1-2; 7 nucleotides line up with TRBD1. This CDR3 has 14 amino acids. V trimming: 6 bases; J trimming: 0 bases; junction bases outside the gene matches: 4. Germline V lookup: CDR1 MNHEY, CDR2 SVGAGI. This CDR3 reads CASSRGTANYGYTF. The CDR3 nucleotides read TGTGCCAGCAGCCGAGGGACAGCTAACTATGGCTACACCTTC.

CDR3 region: CASSELLAGGDTQYF. The CDR3 nucleotides are TGTGCCAGCAGTGAATTACTAGCGGGAGGGGATACGCAGTATTTT. V is TRBV2 and J is TRBJ2-3; TRBD2 aligns across 13 bases. The CDR3 consists of 15 residues. Germline CDR1 reads SNHLY; CDR2 reads FYNNEI. Trimming at V came to 2 bases and at J to 6 bases, leaving 2 bases not matched to a gene.

CDR3 nucleotides: TGTGCCAGCACCCACGGGGGGAGCTACAATGAGCAGTTCTTC. Translating gives CASTHGGSYNEQFF. The V call is TRBV6-5, the J call TRBJ2-1; TRBD2 aligns across 7 bases. The CDR3 consists of 14 residues. Trimming at V came to 7 bases and at J to 3 bases, leaving 6 bases not matched to a gene. CDR1 and CDR2 (germline): MNHEY, SVGAGI.

The chain recombines TRBV28 with TRBJ1-2; D might be TRBD1 (5 bases). The germline V gene has CDR1 MDHEN and CDR2 SYDVKM. Trimming removed 3 bases from V and 4 bases from J, with 18 bases in between. The CDR3 is 16 residues long. CDR3 sequence (DNA): TGTGCCAGCAGTTTCGCCACCCGCAGGGCCAGCTATGGCTACACCTTC. This encodes CASSFATRRASYGYTF.

This rearrangement joins TRBV27 to TRBJ1-2; D may be TRBD1 (6 bases). Per the germline V gene, CDR1 is MNHEY and CDR2 is SMNVEV (reference sequence). Trimming removed 2 bases from V and 4 bases from J, with 14 bases in between. CDR3 size: 15 residues. CDR3 in amino acids: CASSLVSGEGYGYTF. In DNA form, the CDR3 reads TGTGCCAGCAGTTTAGTATCAGGGGAAGGCTATGGCTACACCTTC.

This rearrangement joins TRBV4-1 to TRBJ1-5; D ambiguous. The CDR3 extends over 16 amino acids. The ends were cut back, 1 base at V and 3 bases at J, with 13 bases in the middle. From germline, CDR1 is MGHRA and CDR2 YSYEKL. CDR3 in amino acids: CASSQGFIGDNQPQHF. The DNA of the CDR3 is TGCGCCAGCAGCCAAGGTTTTATCGGAGACAATCAGCCCCAGCATTTT.

With regard to this clone: One end of the junction fails to match germline, which may point to a read error. The V and J genes are TRBV6-5 and TRBJ2-2; weak D call: TRBD2 (5 bases). Looked up from germline, CDR1 is MNHEY and CDR2 is SVGAGI. This CDR3 comprises 16 residues. This chain's CDR3 is CASGYSMRAHTGELFF. Written as DNA, the CDR3 is TGTGCCAGCGGTTACTCGATGCGGGCGCACACCGGGGAGCTGTTTTTT.

The genes are TRBV5-1 and TRBJ2-5; 10 bases agree with TRBD2. The CDR3 sequence is 15 residues long. The V gene end was trimmed by 2 bases and the J gene end by 5 bases; junction bases not matched to a gene: 6. The V gene's germline CDR1 is SGHRS and CDR2 YFSETQ. The CDR3 region is CASSLAGGPPETQYF. CDR3 DNA: TGCGCCAGCAGCTTAGCGGGAGGGCCTCCTGAGACCCAGTACTTC.

This chain connects TRBV11-2 to TRBJ2-7, with D possibly matching TRBD2 (6 bases). CDR1 SGHAT and CDR2 FQNNGV come from the germline V gene. The CDR3 loop spans 14 amino acids. V was trimmed by 1 base and J by 7 bases, leaving 14 bases between them. CDR3 residues: CASSLVPGVPEQYF. DNA of the CDR3: TGTGCCAGCAGCTTAGTGCCGGGAGTCCCTGAGCAGTACTTC.

V and J are TRBV4-3 and TRBJ1-2; 9 bases agree with TRBD1. The CDR3 length is 16 residues. After removal of 4 bases from V and 2 bases from J, the junction contained 8 bases not matched to a gene. In germline, CDR1 is LGHNA, CDR2 YSLEER. The CDR3 is CASSLNGGQGNYGYTF. CDR3 in DNA: TGCGCCAGCAGCCTGAACGGAGGACAGGGGAACTATGGCTACACCTTC.

The V call is TRBV7-3, the J call TRBJ1-1, with 9 bases matching TRBD1. Germline values: CDR1 SGHTA, CDR2 FQGTGA. The CDR3 is 14 amino acids. V was pared by 5 bases and J by 6 bases, with 7 bases of the junction left unmatched. The CDR3 DNA sequence: TGTGCCAGCAGCCAGGGACAGGGATCTGCTGAAGCTTTCTTT. Translated: CASSQGQGSAEAFF.

The genes are TRBV12-5 and TRBJ2-3; weak D call: TRBD2 (7 bases). Germline CDR1 LGHNT, CDR2 FRNRAP. This CDR3 spans 12 amino acids. V was shortened by 8 bases and J by 8 bases, with 14 bases between the two germline ends. The CDR3 region is CASRQGGGTQYF. The CDR3 nucleotides read TGTGCTAGTCGGCAGGGAGGGGGTACGCAGTATTTT.

The V and J genes are TRBV7-8 and TRBJ2-3; 8 nucleotides line up with TRBD2. From germline, CDR1 is SGHVS and CDR2 FQNEAQ. V lost 5 bases to trimming and J lost 4 bases; unmatched junction nucleotides: 11. There are 16 residues in the CDR3. The CDR3 protein is CASSPGGRGTPDTQYF. The CDR3 DNA reads TGTGCCAGCAGCCCGGGAGGGCGGGGGACCCCAGATACGCAGTATTTT.

J is TRBJ1-2 and V is TRBV29-1; D perhaps matches TRBD1 (6 bases). The CDR3 length is 11 residues. CDR1 and CDR2 (germline): SQVTM, ANQGSEA. V was clipped by 6 bases and J by 13 bases, with 18 bases between them. The CDR3 sequence: CSVPYWGRSTF. The CDR3 DNA follows: TGCAGCGTCCCCTATTGGGGGCGGAGCACCTTC.

The V call is TRBV19, the J call TRBJ1-5; possible D gene TRBD1, 6 bases. V was shortened by 7 bases and J by 3 bases, with 10 bases between the two germline ends. This CDR3 comprises 13 residues. From germline, CDR1 is LNHDA and CDR2 SQIVND (reference sequence). The CDR3 DNA sequence: TGTGCCAGTAACAGGGTCACCAATCAGCCCCAGCATTTT. Its translation is CASNRVTNQPQHF.

V usage is TRBV19 and J usage is TRBJ2-1, with TRBD2 identical over 7 bases. The CDR3 has 16 residues. Unmatched junction bases numbered 9, after V lost 1 base and J lost 6 bases. Per the germline V gene, CDR1 is LNHDA and CDR2 is SQIVND (reference sequence). DNA for the CDR3: TGTGCCAGTAGTATAGTGGGGACTATAATTCCCAATGAGCAGTTCTTC. It specifies CASSIVGTIIPNEQFF.

This chain uses TRBV12-5 with TRBJ1-1, with D uncertain. V gave up 7 bases and J gave up 6 bases, with 9 bases separating them. Germline CDR1 LGHNT, CDR2 FRNRAP. The CDR3 spans 11 residues. The DNA for the CDR3 is TGTGCTAGTGAGGAGCCCCCTGAAGCTTTCTTT. Translating it yields CASEEPPEAFF.

V is TRBV7-7 and J is TRBJ2-5, with 8 bases aligning to TRBD2. From germline, CDR1 is SSHAT and CDR2 FNYEAQ (reference sequence). This CDR3 spans 16 amino acids. J gave up 3 bases and V 3 bases, and 9 bases lay outside the gene matches. In DNA form, the CDR3 reads TGTGCCAGCAGCTTGGGGGGACTAGAGGCTAAAGAGACCCAGTACTTC. Amino acids: CASSLGGLEAKETQYF.

The genes are TRBV4-1 and TRBJ1-1; TRBD1 agrees at 11 bases. The V gene end was trimmed by 3 bases and the J gene end by 0 bases; junction bases not matched to a gene: 9. Germline V gene sequence: CDR1 MGHRA, CDR2 YSYEKL. CDR3 length equals 18 residues. CDR3 coding DNA: TGCGCCAGCAGCCAGACCCGGGACAGGGGGTCCATGAACACTGAAGCTTTCTTT. This gives the protein CASSQTRDRGSMNTEAFF.

This chain joins TRBV11-3 and TRBJ2-5; TRBD2 aligns across 15 bases. Germline CDR1 SGHNT, CDR2 YENEEA. This CDR3 is built from 16 residues. Trimming at V came to 4 bases and at J to 5 bases, leaving 5 bases not matched to a gene. The CDR3 loop is CASSSGLAGGIETQYF. Written as DNA, the CDR3 is TGTGCCAGCAGCTCGGGACTAGCGGGGGGTATCGAGACCCAGTACTTC.

The CDR3: CASSVDFGPKGTEAFF. The CDR3 nucleotides read TGTGCCAGCAGCGTAGACTTTGGGCCCAAAGGCACTGAAGCTTTCTTT. The V gene is TRBV9, the J gene TRBJ1-1; D unresolved. Trimming shortened V by 0 bases and J by 4 bases, and 16 bases separated the two germline ends. Germline CDR1 is SGDLS and CDR2 is YYNGEE. The length of the CDR3 is 16 residues.

The chain couples TRBV2 to TRBJ2-3; 10 bases map to TRBD1. Germline V gene sequence: CDR1 SNHLY, CDR2 FYNNEI. This CDR3 region has 16 residues. V shed 2 bases and J 3 bases; nucleotides not matched to a gene: 5. CDR3 nucleotides: TGTGCCAGCAGTGAACTCGGGACAGGGGCGACAGATACGCAGTATTTT. Protein product: CASSELGTGATDTQYF.

The V gene is TRBV7-8, the J gene TRBJ2-2; 7 bases are shared with TRBD1. With 7 bases clipped from V and 4 bases from J, the junction kept 9 bases outside the gene matches. The CDR3 is 15 residues long. Germline V lookup: CDR1 SGHVS, CDR2 FQNEAQ. CDR3 in amino acids: CASIQTGAVTGELFF. The DNA for the CDR3 is TGTGCCAGCATTCAAACAGGGGCGGTCACCGGGGAGCTGTTTTTT.

The chain is built from TRBV5-5 and TRBJ1-1, with a weak D call TRBD1 (6 bases). The V and J ends lost 4 bases and 1 base respectively, with 14 bases between them. The V gene's germline CDR1 is SGHKS and CDR2 YYEKEE (reference sequence). This CDR3 region has 15 residues. In DNA form, the CDR3 reads TGTGCCAGCAGCCCGGGGGGCAGCCAGAACACTGAAGCTTTCTTT. It translates to CASSPGGSQNTEAFF.

V is TRBV5-1 and J is TRBJ2-3, with 10 bases aligning to TRBD2. With 1 base clipped from V and 1 base from J, the junction kept 0 bases outside the gene matches. In germline, CDR1 is SGHRS, CDR2 YFSETQ. CDR3 length: 15 amino acids. The CDR3 DNA reads as TGCGCCAGCAGCTTGACTAGCGGGGGCACAGATACGCAGTATTTT. Amino acids: CASSLTSGGTDTQYF.

The chain joins TRBV7-3 to TRBJ2-7; D is possibly TRBD2 (7 bases). V dropped 3 bases and J dropped 6 bases, with 24 bases sitting between them. The CDR3 contains 17 residues. The germline gives CDR1 SGHTA, CDR2 FQGTGA. CDR3 bases: TGTGCCAGCAGCTTCGACAGGTCGTTCCTCCGCGGGAGCGAGCAGTACTTC. Its protein is CASSFDRSFLRGSEQYF.

The CDR3 nucleotides are TGTGCCAGCTCCTCACGAGGTAGCGGGGGGACCGGGGAGCTGTTTTTT. It is translated as CASSSRGSGGTGELFF. This sequence joins TRBV27 and TRBJ2-2; 10 nucleotides agree with TRBD2. The CDR3 is 16 amino acids. J gave up 5 bases and V 8 bases, and 11 bases lay outside the gene matches. Per the germline V gene, CDR1 is MNHEY and CDR2 is SMNVEV (reference sequence).

The chain employs TRBV25-1 and TRBJ2-1; no clear D. The germline V and J ends were trimmed by 6 bases and 2 bases, with 14 bases remaining between them. This CDR3 has 15 amino acids. Germline V CDR1 and CDR2: MGHDK, SYGVNS. Here the CDR3 reads CASSPPRRPYNEQFF. Here the CDR3 DNA reads TGTGCCAGCAGCCCTCCGCGGCGCCCCTACAATGAGCAGTTCTTC.

The V gene is TRBV4-3, the J gene TRBJ1-5, with D unresolved. Trimming shortened V by 0 bases and J by 3 bases, and 9 bases separated the two germline ends. Germline-derived CDR1 and CDR2 are LGHNA and YSLEER. The CDR3 extends over 15 amino acids. The CDR3 spells CASSQDAGNNQPQHF. CDR3 sequence (DNA): TGCGCCAGCAGCCAAGATGCGGGGAACAATCAGCCCCAGCATTTT.